The T cell receptor beta chain under discussion was sequenced for a study of blood T cell repertoires in COVID-19 (TCRdb year 2020). With regard to the full study: Collaborator samples came from the United States, Italy and Spain and covered acute and convalescent phases of COVID-19. The material from the prospective study consisted of cDNA or gDNA derived from T cells, B-cell-depleted T cells, or PBMCs. Subjects who had been exposed to COVID-19, were actively infected with it, or had recovered from it provided the deeply sampled blood TCRbeta repertoires that made up the dataset. The repertoires were made available in a free public database intended to serve as a resource for research on the immune response to SARS-CoV-2. The samples were drawn from the first 160 participants of the ongoing ImmuneRACE study and from 1,200 or so subjects provided by 6 global collaborators. A de-identified subject ID, COVID-19 status, age in years and sex were almost always included in the sample metadata. HLA class I and class II types, where available, came from metadata supplied by the sample provider rather than from assay-based typing.

Via the germline V gene (reference sequence), CDR1 is DFQATT and CDR2 SNEGSKA. V lost 3 bases and J lost 7 bases; the stretch between them is 27 bases long. From its cysteine to its phenylalanine, the CDR3 spans 17 amino acids. The only DNA kept is the CDR3, 51 bases in frame from the first base. As for this clone: What antigen it recognizes has not been identified. No base-level quality is on record; no much larger clone is a single base apart.

Participants in the prospective study were aged about 18 to 100 years, lived in 20 to 30 United States geographic areas, and enrolled through a virtual design. In the prospective study, cohorts were assigned on the basis of participant-reported clinical history obtained from a screening survey and a study questionnaire. In the prospective study, whole blood, serum and a nasopharyngeal or oropharyngeal swab were collected from each participant by mobile phlebotomists. Additional blood draws and questionnaires over an approximately 2-month period could optionally be provided by prospective study participants. Prospective study blood samples were shipped either frozen or at room temperature before DNA extraction. TCRbeta CDR3 regions were amplified from genomic DNA by means of the immunoSEQ Assay, a bias-controlled multiplex PCR. Regarding the original processing steps: The number of nucleated cells in each sample was estimated from the amplification of reference gene primers within the assay. To quantify the absolute abundance of each unique TCRbeta CDR3 rearrangement, sequence reads were collapsed and filtered. For each sample, productive Simpson clonality was calculated as the square root of Simpson's diversity index over productive rearrangements. What TCRdb holds here is the immuneACCESS table cut down to in-frame rearrangements. Part of the clones is not present; checked against another copy, under half of the missing clones reflect an unresolved V gene, and the others are unexplained. Clone size and the V and J calls come from that table; the DNA yielded D and trimming. This sample gives almost 400,000 clones in total; roughly 90% of them show up just once. The ten largest clones capture approximately 1% of the sample.

General study outcomes and caveats: The quantity of clinical and demographic metadata differed by source and by participant and was supplied without curation.

Rearrangement joined TRBV20-1 to TRBJ1-2; perhaps TRBD1 is the D gene, with 5 bases matching. Sequencing was performed on PBMCs or T cells enriched from blood (not recorded which). The receptor comes from a woman aged 25 to 39 with acute COVID-19. In nucleotides, the sequence is TGCAGTGCTAGTAGCCGCCATAGACAGCGACCGGAGGGTGGCTACACCTTC. Translated, it reads CSASSRHRQRPEGGYTF.